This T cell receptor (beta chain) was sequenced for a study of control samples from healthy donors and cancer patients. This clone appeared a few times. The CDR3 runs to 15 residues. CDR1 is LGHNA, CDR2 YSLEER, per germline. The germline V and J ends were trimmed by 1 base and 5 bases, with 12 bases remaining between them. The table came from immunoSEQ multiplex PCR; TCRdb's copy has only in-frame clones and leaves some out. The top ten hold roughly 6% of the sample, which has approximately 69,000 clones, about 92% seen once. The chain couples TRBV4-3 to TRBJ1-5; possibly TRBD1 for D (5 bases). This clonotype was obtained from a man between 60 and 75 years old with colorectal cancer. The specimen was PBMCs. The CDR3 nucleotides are TGCGCCAGCAGCCAAGGGGTGAGAGGGGATCAGCCCCAGCATTTT. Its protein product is CASSQGVRGDQPQHF.